The next 6 T cell receptor beta chains were all read from a single sample in a study of molecular identifiers for immune sequencing clone quantification. TCRdb redid the calling of the PCR reads with MiXCR, one entry per CDR3 protein. The sample has 85,000 to 120,000 distinct CDR3 sequences; less than 35% are singletons. The sequencing input was naive CD8+ T cells from blood, with Jurkat cell RNA spiked in. Subset denoted: FACS-sorted CD8+CD4-CCR7+CD45RA+ naive T cells. These receptors all stem from a human donor in good health. Some libraries in this study had Jurkat cell RNA spiked in.

This clonotype was observed at least ten times. This chain joins TRBV27 and TRBJ2-3, with D hard to call. With 5 bases removed from V and 2 bases from J, the gap between germline ends came to 2 bases. This CDR3 comprises 11 residues. CDR1 is MNHEY, CDR2 SMNVEV, per germline (reference sequence). CDR3 coding DNA: TGTGCCAGCAGTAACACAGATACGCAGTATTTT. This sequence encodes CASSNTDTQYF.

Comment on this clonotype: Possible read error: a much larger clone is one base away. The chain combines TRBV12-3 or TRBV12-4 with TRBJ2-2; a possible D gene is TRBD2 (6 bases). The CDR3 extends over 14 amino acids. Here the CDR3 DNA reads TGTGCCAGCAGTTTGAGGGACTCCACCGGGGAGCTGTTATTT. It encodes CASSLRDSTGELLF.

The rearrangement uses TRBV5-4 and TRBJ1-5, with D possibly matching TRBD1 (5 bases). Trimming cost V 2 bases and J 6 bases, with 12 bases left between them. The CDR3 contains 14 residues. Germline V gene lookup returns CDR1 SGHNT and CDR2 YYREEE (reference sequence). CDR3 sequence reads: CASSFMGGSQPQHF. CDR3 bases: TGTGCCAGCAGCTTCATGGGGGGTAGTCAGCCCCAGCATTTT.

A remark on this clonotype: A single base separates this from a much larger clone, so it may be a read error. The chain employs TRBV28 and TRBJ2-2; D might be TRBD1 (6 bases). The germline CDR1 and CDR2 sequences are MDHEN and SYDVKM. CDR3 size: 14 residues. The CDR3 DNA is TGTGCCGGCAGTGATCCAGGGGCGGCCGGGGAGCTGTTTTTT. This sequence encodes CAGSDPGAAGELFF.

As for this clonotype: A read error may produce the germline difference seen at one junction end. The V gene is TRBV29-1, the J gene TRBJ2-5; D is uncertain. This CDR3 region has 15 residues. Germline V gene data show CDR1 as SQVTM and CDR2 as ANQGSEA. CDR3 in DNA: TGCAGCGTTGAAGATCAAGGATACTCCCAAGGGACCCAGTACTTC. It encodes CSVEDQGYSQGTQYF.

This clonotype occurred many times. The chain is built from TRBV5-6 and TRBJ2-6; weak D call: TRBD1 (6 bases). The CDR3 is 17 residues long. Germline CDR1 SGHDT, CDR2 YYEEEE. V shed 4 bases and J shed 0 bases, with 14 bases lying between them. The CDR3 loop is CASSQGQPRSGANVLTF. The CDR3 DNA reads as TGTGCCAGCAGCCAGGGGCAGCCCCGCTCTGGGGCCAACGTCCTGACTTTC.